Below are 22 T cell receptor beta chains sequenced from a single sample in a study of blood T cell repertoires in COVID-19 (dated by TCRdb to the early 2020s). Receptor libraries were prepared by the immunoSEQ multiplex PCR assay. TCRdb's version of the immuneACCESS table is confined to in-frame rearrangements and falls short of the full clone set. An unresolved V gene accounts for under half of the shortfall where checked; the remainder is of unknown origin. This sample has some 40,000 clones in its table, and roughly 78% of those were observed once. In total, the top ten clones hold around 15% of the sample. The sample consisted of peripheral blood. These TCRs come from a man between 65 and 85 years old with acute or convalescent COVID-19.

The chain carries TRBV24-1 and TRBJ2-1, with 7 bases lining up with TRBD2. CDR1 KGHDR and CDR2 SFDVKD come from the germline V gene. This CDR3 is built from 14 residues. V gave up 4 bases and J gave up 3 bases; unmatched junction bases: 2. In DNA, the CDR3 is TGTGCCACCAGTGAGGGGGGGGGCTACAATGAGCAGTTCTTC. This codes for CATSEGGGYNEQFF.

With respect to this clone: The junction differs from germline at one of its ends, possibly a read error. CDR3 nucleotides: TGTGTCAGCAGGGACATGCAGGAGACCCAGTACTTC. Translating gives CVSRDMQETQYF. This sequence joins TRBV11-2 and TRBJ2-5; tentatively, D is TRBD1 (6 bases). Germline CDR1 and CDR2: SGHAT and FQNNGV. This CDR3 comprises 12 residues.

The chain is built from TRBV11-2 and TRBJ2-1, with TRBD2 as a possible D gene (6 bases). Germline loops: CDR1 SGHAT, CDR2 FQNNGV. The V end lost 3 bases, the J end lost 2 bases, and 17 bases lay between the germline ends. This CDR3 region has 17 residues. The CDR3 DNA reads TGTGCCAGCAGCTTCGACCCAGGGACTCCTACCTACAATGAGCAGTTCTTC. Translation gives CASSFDPGTPTYNEQFF.

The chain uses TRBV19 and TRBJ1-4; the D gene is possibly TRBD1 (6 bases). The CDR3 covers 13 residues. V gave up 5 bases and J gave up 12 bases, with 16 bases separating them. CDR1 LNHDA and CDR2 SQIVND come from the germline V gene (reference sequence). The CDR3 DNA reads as TGTGCCAGTAGTGGACAGACGAGAGGGGAACTGTTTTTT. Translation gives CASSGQTRGELFF.

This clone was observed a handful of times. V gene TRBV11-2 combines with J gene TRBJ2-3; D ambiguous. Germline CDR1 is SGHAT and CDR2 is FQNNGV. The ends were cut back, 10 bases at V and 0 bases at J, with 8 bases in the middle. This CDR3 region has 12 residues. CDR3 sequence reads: CATSPSTDTQYF. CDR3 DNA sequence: TGTGCCACCTCCCCCAGCACAGATACGCAGTATTTT.

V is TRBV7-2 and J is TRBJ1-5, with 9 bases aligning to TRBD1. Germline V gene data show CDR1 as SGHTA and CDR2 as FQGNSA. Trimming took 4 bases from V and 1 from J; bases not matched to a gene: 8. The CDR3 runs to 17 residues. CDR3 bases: TGTGCCAGCAGCTACCGGGACAGGGTAAACAGCAATCAGCCCCAGCATTTT. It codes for CASSYRDRVNSNQPQHF. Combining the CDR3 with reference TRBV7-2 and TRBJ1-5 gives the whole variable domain GAGVSQSPSNKVTEKGKDVELRCDPISGHTALYWYRQSLGQGLEFLIYFQGNSAPDKSGLPSDRFSAERTGGSVSTLTIQRTQQEDSAVYLCASSYRDRVNSNQPQHFGDGTRLSIL.

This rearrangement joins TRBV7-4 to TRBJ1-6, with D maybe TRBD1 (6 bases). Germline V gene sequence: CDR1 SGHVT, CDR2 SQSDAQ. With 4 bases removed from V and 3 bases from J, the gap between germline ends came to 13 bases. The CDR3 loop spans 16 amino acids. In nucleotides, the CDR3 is TGTGCCAGCAGCTCAGGGGTTCAGGTCTATAATTCACCCCTCCACTTT. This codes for CASSSGVQVYNSPLHF.

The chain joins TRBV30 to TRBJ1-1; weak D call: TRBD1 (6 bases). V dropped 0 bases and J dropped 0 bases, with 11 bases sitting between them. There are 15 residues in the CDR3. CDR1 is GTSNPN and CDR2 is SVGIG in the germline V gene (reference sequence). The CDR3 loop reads CAWSVGRDMNTEAFF. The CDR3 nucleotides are TGTGCCTGGAGTGTCGGGAGGGACATGAACACTGAAGCTTTCTTT.

The DNA for the CDR3 is TGTGCCAGTAGTATAAATAGCGGGAGCACAGATACGCAGTATTTT. Protein product: CASSINSGSTDTQYF. This chain connects TRBV19 to TRBJ2-3; 7 nucleotides match TRBD2. The CDR3 covers 15 residues. Germline trimming cut 2 bases from V and 0 bases from J; bases unmatched to any gene: 2. Germline CDR1 and CDR2: LNHDA and SQIVND (reference sequence).

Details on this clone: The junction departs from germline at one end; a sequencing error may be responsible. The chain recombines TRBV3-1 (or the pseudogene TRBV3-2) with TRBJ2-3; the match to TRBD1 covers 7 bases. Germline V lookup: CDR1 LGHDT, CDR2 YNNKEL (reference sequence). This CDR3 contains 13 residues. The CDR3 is CASSQTMSKGAVF. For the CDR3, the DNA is TGTGCCAGCAGCCAAACAATGAGTAAGGGGGCGGTTTTT.

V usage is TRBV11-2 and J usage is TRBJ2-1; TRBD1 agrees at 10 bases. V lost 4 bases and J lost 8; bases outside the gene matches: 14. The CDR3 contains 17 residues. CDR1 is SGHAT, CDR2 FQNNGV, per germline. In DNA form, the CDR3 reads TGTGCCAGCAGCTCTCACCCGACAGGGGGCAGTGTCTATGAGCAGTTCTTC. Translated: CASSSHPTGGSVYEQFF.

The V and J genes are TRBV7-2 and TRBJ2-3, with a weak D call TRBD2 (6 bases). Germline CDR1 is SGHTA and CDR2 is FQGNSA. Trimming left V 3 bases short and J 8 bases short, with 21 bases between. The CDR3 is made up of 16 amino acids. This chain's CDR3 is CASSLGSGPQAGTQYF. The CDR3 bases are TGTGCCAGCAGCTTGGGTAGCGGCCCCCAGGCGGGTACGCAGTATTTT.

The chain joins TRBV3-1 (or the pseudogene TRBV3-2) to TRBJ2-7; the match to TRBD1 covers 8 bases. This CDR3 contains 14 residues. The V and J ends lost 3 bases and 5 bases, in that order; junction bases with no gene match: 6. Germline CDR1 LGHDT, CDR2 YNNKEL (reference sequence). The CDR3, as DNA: TGTGCCAGCAGCCAGGGGGACAGGATCAACGAGCAGTACTTC. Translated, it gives CASSQGDRINEQYF.

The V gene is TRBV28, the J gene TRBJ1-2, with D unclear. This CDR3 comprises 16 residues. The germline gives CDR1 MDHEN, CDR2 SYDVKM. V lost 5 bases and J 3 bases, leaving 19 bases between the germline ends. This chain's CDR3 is CASSLDPGGLDYGYTF. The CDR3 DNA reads TGTGCCAGCAGTCTAGATCCGGGAGGACTAGACTATGGCTACACCTTC.

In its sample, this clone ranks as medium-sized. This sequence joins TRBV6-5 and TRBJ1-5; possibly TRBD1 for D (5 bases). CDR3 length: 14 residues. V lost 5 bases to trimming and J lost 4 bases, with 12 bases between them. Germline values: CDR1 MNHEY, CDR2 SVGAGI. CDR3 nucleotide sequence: TGTGCCAGCAGTCCTGGGGGGGGGAATCAGCCCCAGCATTTT. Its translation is CASSPGGGNQPQHF.

CDR3 in amino acids: CASGRDRVNTEAFF. The CDR3 coding sequence is TGCGCCAGCGGACGGGACAGGGTGAACACTGAAGCTTTCTTT. The V and J genes are TRBV10-2 and TRBJ1-1; 9 bases agree with TRBD1. CDR1 is WSHSY and CDR2 is SAAADI in the germline V gene. The CDR3 runs to 14 residues. The trim removed 8 bases at V and 0 bases at J, leaving 4 bases unmatched.

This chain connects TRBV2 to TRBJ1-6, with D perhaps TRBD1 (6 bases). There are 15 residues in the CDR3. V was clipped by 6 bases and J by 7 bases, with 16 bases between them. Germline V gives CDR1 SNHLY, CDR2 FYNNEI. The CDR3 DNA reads TGTGCCAGCAGCATGAGGGGGGGATTAAATTCACCCCTCCACTTT. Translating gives CASSMRGGLNSPLHF.

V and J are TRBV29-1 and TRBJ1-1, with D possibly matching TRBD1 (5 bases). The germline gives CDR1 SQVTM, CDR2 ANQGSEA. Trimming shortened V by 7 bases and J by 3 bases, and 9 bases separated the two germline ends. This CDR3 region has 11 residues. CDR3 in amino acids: CSASRDTEAFF. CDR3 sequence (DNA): TGCAGCGCATCCAGGGACACTGAAGCTTTCTTT.

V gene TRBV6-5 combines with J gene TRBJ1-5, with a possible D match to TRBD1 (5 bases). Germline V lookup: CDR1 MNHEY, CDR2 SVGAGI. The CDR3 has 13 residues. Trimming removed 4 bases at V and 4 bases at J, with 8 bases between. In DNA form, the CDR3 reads TGTGCCAGCAGTTTTGGGGGGAATCAGCCCCAGCATTTT. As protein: CASSFGGNQPQHF.

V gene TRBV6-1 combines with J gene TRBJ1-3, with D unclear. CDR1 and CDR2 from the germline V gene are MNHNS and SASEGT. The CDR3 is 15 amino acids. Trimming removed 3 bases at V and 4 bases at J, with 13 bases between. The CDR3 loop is CASSDLTDSGNTIYF. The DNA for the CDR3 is TGTGCCAGCAGTGACCTGACGGACTCGGGAAACACCATATATTTT.

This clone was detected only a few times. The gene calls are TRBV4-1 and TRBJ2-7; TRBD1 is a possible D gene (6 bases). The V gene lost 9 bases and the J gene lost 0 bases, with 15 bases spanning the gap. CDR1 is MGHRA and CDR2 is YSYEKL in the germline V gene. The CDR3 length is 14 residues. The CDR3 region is CASKTGTNSYEQYF. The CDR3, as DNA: TGCGCCAGTAAAACCGGGACAAACTCCTACGAGCAGTACTTC.

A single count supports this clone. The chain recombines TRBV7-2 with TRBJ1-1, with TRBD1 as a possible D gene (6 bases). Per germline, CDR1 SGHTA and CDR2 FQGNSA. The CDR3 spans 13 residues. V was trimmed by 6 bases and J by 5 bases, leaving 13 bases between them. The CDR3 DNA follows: TGTGCCAGCAGGATAGTAGGGGGAACTGAAGCTTTCTTT. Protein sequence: CASRIVGGTEAFF.